This T cell receptor (beta chain) was recovered during a study of blood T cells in healthy people across ages. Primers used in a second PCR of roughly 7 to 12 cycles were a sample-barcoded 5' primer and a J-beta primer mix. The template-switch adaptor, which had 12 random nucleotides, put a tag on each cDNA molecule. TCRdb redid the calling of the 5' RACE reads with MiXCR, one entry per CDR3 protein. The sample holds 800,000 or so distinct CDR3 sequences; approximately 25% are singletons and the top ten take under 4%. For every donor, a draw yielded roughly 9.3 milliliters of peripheral blood. V was clipped by 1 base and J by 1 base, with 10 bases between them. From germline, CDR1 is PRHDT and CDR2 FYEKMQ (reference sequence). The CDR3 has 15 residues. These same records also appear under a second study, on T cells of mothers and their children. This second study notes: A primer called M1S, used in the second PCR, added sample barcodes and 2-4 random nucleotides.

Sequencing used blood. The receptor was derived from a boy aged 10-17 years in good health. V and J are TRBV13 and TRBJ1-1, with D perhaps matching TRBD1 (6 bases). The CDR3 reads CASSLAGQANTEAFF. CDR3 nucleotide sequence: TGTGCCAGCAGCTTAGCGGGACAAGCGAACACTGAAGCTTTCTTT. Full variable domain (remainder filled in from reference TRBV13 and TRBJ1-1): AAGVIQSPRHLIKEKRETATLKCYPIPRHDTVYWYQQGPGQDPQFLISFYEKMQSDKGSIPDRFSAQQFSDYHSELNMSSLELGDSALYFCASSLAGQANTEAFFGQGTRLTVV.